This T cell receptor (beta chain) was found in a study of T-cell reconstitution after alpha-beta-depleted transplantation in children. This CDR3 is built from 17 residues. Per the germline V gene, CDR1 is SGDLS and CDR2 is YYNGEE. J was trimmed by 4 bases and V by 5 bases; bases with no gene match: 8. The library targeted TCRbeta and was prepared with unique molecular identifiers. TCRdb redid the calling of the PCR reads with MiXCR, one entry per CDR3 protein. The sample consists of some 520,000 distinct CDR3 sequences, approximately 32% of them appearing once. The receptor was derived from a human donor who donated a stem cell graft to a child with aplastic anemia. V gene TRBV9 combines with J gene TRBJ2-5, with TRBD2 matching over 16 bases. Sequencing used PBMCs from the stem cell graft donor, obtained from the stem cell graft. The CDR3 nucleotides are TGTGCCAGCAGTGGGACTAGCGGGAGGGCGTATCGAGAGACCCAGTACTTC. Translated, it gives CASSGTSGRAYRETQYF. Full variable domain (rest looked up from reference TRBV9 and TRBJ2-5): DSGVTQTPKHLITATGQRVTLRCSPRSGDLSVYWYQQSLDQGLQFLIQYYNGEERAKGNILERFSAQQFPDLHSELNLSSLELGDSALYFCASSGTSGRAYRETQYFGPGTRLLVL.